These 6 T cell receptor beta chains were sequenced from one sample in a study of shared clonotypes between healthy human individuals. Positively selected for CCR7, the CD45RO-negative cells used as naive CD8 cells excluded terminally differentiated effector memory CD45RA+ cells. TCRdb's copy holds only in-frame clones and misses some; the assay was immunoSEQ multiplex PCR. The data show around 620,000 clones, approximately 95% seen once. What was sequenced was naive CD8+ T cells sorted from blood. Receptor source: a woman under 40 in good health.

CDR3 in amino acids: CASSQGVGVQETQYF. The CDR3 DNA reads as TGTGCCAGCAGCCAAGGCGTGGGGGTCCAAGAGACCCAGTACTTC. The chain links TRBV4-2 to TRBJ2-5; TRBD1 or TRBD2 may be the D gene (5 bases each). The CDR3 contains 15 residues. Deletions cut 1 base from V and 1 base from J, with 10 bases between. Looked up from germline, CDR1 is LGHNA and CDR2 is YNFKEQ.

This sequence joins TRBV28 and TRBJ2-7; 7 bases are shared with TRBD1. This CDR3 has 16 residues. The germline V gene encodes CDR1 MDHEN and CDR2 SYDVKM. V shed 7 bases and J 3 bases; nucleotides not matched to a gene: 15. The CDR3: CASKPLTGEMDYEQYF. The CDR3 coding sequence is TGTGCCAGCAAGCCCCTCACAGGGGAGATGGACTACGAGCAGTACTTC.

The gene calls are TRBV4-1 and TRBJ2-7; D is possibly TRBD1 or TRBD2 (5 bases each). Trimming shortened V by 5 bases and J by 2 bases, and 13 bases separated the two germline ends. In germline, CDR1 is MGHRA, CDR2 YSYEKL. CDR3 length: 14 residues. CDR3 sequence reads: CASSAIPGPYEQYF. The DNA of the CDR3 is TGCGCCAGCAGCGCAATCCCGGGACCCTACGAGCAGTACTTC.

The rearrangement links TRBV4-2 to TRBJ1-6; the D gene is possibly TRBD1 (5 bases). CDR3 length: 16 amino acids. From germline, CDR1 is LGHNA and CDR2 YNFKEQ. Trimming shortened V by 1 base and J by 9 bases, and 16 bases separated the two germline ends. In nucleotides, the CDR3 is TGTGCCAGCAGCCAAGTACTTACGGGGGATGGTTCACCCCTCCACTTT. Translating it yields CASSQVLTGDGSPLHF.

The gene calls are TRBV6-5 and TRBJ2-7, with D tentatively TRBD1 (5 bases). Germline V gives CDR1 MNHEY, CDR2 SVGAGI. CDR3 size: 13 residues. The V end was cut by 0 bases, the J end by 3 bases, with 6 bases between. The CDR3 spells CASSYSGVYEQYF. For the CDR3, the DNA is TGTGCCAGCAGTTACTCAGGGGTCTACGAGCAGTACTTC.

The chain couples TRBV6-1 to TRBJ2-7, with a weak D call TRBD1 (6 bases). CDR1 is MNHNS, CDR2 SASEGT, per germline. The V gene lost 3 bases and the J gene lost 5 bases, with 17 bases spanning the gap. This CDR3 region has 15 residues. For the CDR3, the DNA is TGTGCCAGCAGTGACCAGCCGGACAGATTCGACGAGCAGTACTTC. Encoded protein: CASSDQPDRFDEQYF.